These 18 T cell receptor beta chains were sequenced from one sample in a study of cytomegalovirus exposure and HLA in healthy donors. PCR involved 60 Vbeta and 13 Jbeta primers. Assay used: immunoSEQ multiplex PCR; TCRdb lists only in-frame clones, some missing. The sample lists about 180,000 clones; approximately 80% were seen once. The sample comprised PBMCs. The origin of the receptors is a man aged 55 to 70 in good health and CMV-seronegative.

The V gene is TRBV6-4, the J gene TRBJ2-3; 8 bases match TRBD2. The CDR3 is 14 amino acids. CDR1 and CDR2 from the germline V gene are MRHNA and SNTAGT. V trimming: 8 bases; J trimming: 4 bases; junction bases outside the gene matches: 8. This CDR3 reads CASRTTSASDTQYF. CDR3 DNA sequence: TGTGCCAGCCGAACGACTAGCGCCTCAGATACGCAGTATTTT.

The chain links TRBV9 to TRBJ2-1; D uncertain. Germline loops: CDR1 SGDLS, CDR2 YYNGEE. The length of the CDR3 is 15 residues. The V end was cut by 0 bases, the J end by 5 bases, with 12 bases between. CDR3 bases: TGTGCCAGCAGCGTAGGTCTAGTGAGCCACAATGAGCAGTTCTTC. Amino acid sequence: CASSVGLVSHNEQFF. Complete variable domain (other parts from reference TRBV9 and TRBJ2-1): DSGVTQTPKHLITATGQRVTLRCSPRSGDLSVYWYQQSLDQGLQFLIQYYNGEERAKGNILERFSAQQFPDLHSELNLSSLELGDSALYFCASSVGLVSHNEQFFGPGTRLTVL.

The V and J genes are TRBV28 and TRBJ2-5; 10 bases agree with TRBD2. Germline CDR1 is MDHEN and CDR2 is SYDVKM. Unmatched junction bases numbered 1, after V lost 7 bases and J lost 2 bases. The CDR3 extends over 13 amino acids. The CDR3, as DNA: TGTGCCAGCAAACTAGCGGGGCAAGAGACCCAGTACTTC. Translated: CASKLAGQETQYF.

The chain is built from TRBV15 and TRBJ2-3; D not resolved. Germline assignment: CDR1 LNHNV and CDR2 YYDKDF (reference sequence). The CDR3 spans 16 residues. V was cut by 0 bases and J by 1 base, with 11 bases left in between. The CDR3 nucleotides read TGTGCCACCAGCAGAGATCTAGGTCGGGGCACAGATACGCAGTATTTT. Protein product: CATSRDLGRGTDTQYF.

This chain joins TRBV27 and TRBJ1-3; D not certain. Germline V gene lookup returns CDR1 MNHEY and CDR2 SMNVEV (reference sequence). Trimming took off 2 bases at V and 0 bases at J, with 5 bases between the two ends. The CDR3 contains 14 residues. CDR3 loop: CASSLVSSGNTIYF. The CDR3 DNA is TGTGCCAGCAGTTTAGTGAGCTCTGGAAACACCATATATTTT.

The rearrangement joins TRBV7-6 to TRBJ2-7; 9 bases map to TRBD1. Trimming cost V 5 bases and J 5 bases; bases outside gene matches: 16. Germline CDR1 reads SGHVS; CDR2 reads FNYEAQ. The CDR3 has 17 amino acids. The CDR3 sequence is CASSVGRGTGHFNEQYF. CDR3 nucleotide sequence: TGTGCCAGCAGCGTAGGGCGGGGGACAGGGCATTTCAACGAGCAGTACTTC.

The CDR3 coding sequence is TGTGCCAGCAGCTTAGGGGGAAAGGGACAGGGGGCCTACAATGAGCAGTTCTTC. Translation gives CASSLGGKGQGAYNEQFF. This rearrangement joins TRBV11-2 to TRBJ2-1; TRBD1 aligns across 11 bases. The trim removed 1 base at V and 2 bases at J, leaving 7 bases unmatched. Looked up from germline, CDR1 is SGHAT and CDR2 is FQNNGV. The CDR3 is made up of 18 amino acids.

The CDR3: CASSLSWPNTEAFF. In DNA form, the CDR3 reads TGTGCCAGCAGTTTATCGTGGCCGAACACTGAAGCTTTCTTT. The chain carries TRBV27 and TRBJ1-1; unclear D gene. Trimming pared 0 bases from V and 1 base from J, leaving 6 bases between. The CDR3 is 14 amino acids. Germline lookup yields CDR1 MNHEY and CDR2 SMNVEV (reference sequence).

This rearrangement joins TRBV27 to TRBJ2-7; 8 nucleotides line up with TRBD1. CDR3 size: 15 residues. V dropped 5 bases and J dropped 3; count of bases not matched to a gene: 9. CDR1 is MNHEY, CDR2 SMNVEV, per germline (reference sequence). The CDR3 DNA sequence: TGTGCCAGCAGTCCCGCGGACAGGGCCAGCTACGAGCAGTACTTC. This sequence encodes CASSPADRASYEQYF.

CDR3 sequence (DNA): TGTGCCAGTAGTCTAGGACATGACCCCCTTTACAATGAGCAGTTCTTC. Its translation: CASSLGHDPLYNEQFF. The genes are TRBV19 and TRBJ2-1; TRBD1 might be the D (5 bases). The CDR3 is 16 residues long. Germline V gene lookup returns CDR1 LNHDA and CDR2 SQIVND (reference sequence). Trimming cost V 5 bases and J 4 bases, with 18 bases left between them.

The rearrangement uses TRBV19 and TRBJ1-1, with D unresolved. The CDR3 runs 15 residues. Trimming took off 4 bases at V and 0 bases at J, with 12 bases between the two ends. Per germline, CDR1 LNHDA and CDR2 SQIVND (reference sequence). CDR3 amino acids: CASSTPGSMNTEAFF. CDR3 nucleotides: TGTGCCAGTAGTACTCCAGGCTCCATGAACACTGAAGCTTTCTTT.

This clone appeared a few times. The rearrangement joins TRBV6-1 to TRBJ2-7, with TRBD1 matching over 8 bases. Germline assignment: CDR1 MNHNS and CDR2 SASEGT. This CDR3 has 15 amino acids. Germline trimming cut 4 bases from V and 2 bases from J; bases unmatched to any gene: 7. The CDR3 nucleotides read TGTGCCAGCAGTGGAAAGACAGGGGCCACCTACGAGCAGTACTTC. Protein sequence: CASSGKTGATYEQYF.

The V and J genes are TRBV9 and TRBJ2-5, with D possibly matching TRBD1 (7 bases). The CDR3 covers 16 residues. The ends were cut back, 0 bases at V and 5 bases at J, with 17 bases in the middle. The germline V gene has CDR1 SGDLS and CDR2 YYNGEE. The CDR3 coding sequence is TGTGCCAGCAGCGTAGAGGAGGGGGCCTTAGGGGAGACCCAGTACTTC. Residues: CASSVEEGALGETQYF.

V and J are TRBV10-1 and TRBJ2-7, with 8 bases aligning to TRBD1. CDR3 size: 14 residues. Germline V gene data show CDR1 as WNHNN and CDR2 as SYGVQD (reference sequence). The V segment lost 7 bases and the J segment 0 bases; nucleotides outside the gene matches: 5. The CDR3 region is CASKPGQASYEQYF. The CDR3 region has the DNA TGCGCCAGCAAACCGGGACAGGCCTCCTACGAGCAGTACTTC.

Concerning this clone itself: This specimen includes other DNA sequences encoding the same CDR3. This chain uses TRBV7-8 with TRBJ1-1; tentatively, D is TRBD1 (5 bases). V lost 7 bases and J 5 bases, leaving 11 bases between the germline ends. Per the germline V gene, CDR1 is SGHVS and CDR2 is FQNEAQ. This CDR3 is 12 amino acids long. For the CDR3, the DNA is TGTGCCAGCACCCTGGGGGGGACTGAAGCTTTCTTT. Translating it yields CASTLGGTEAFF. The full variable domain, completed using reference TRBV7-8 and TRBJ1-1, is GAGVSQSPRYKVAKRGQDVALRCDPISGHVSLFWYQQALGQGPEFLTYFQNEAQLDKSGLPSDRFFAERPEGSVSTLKIQRTQQEDSAVYLCASTLGGTEAFFGQGTRLTVV.

This clone has only a few counts. The chain combines TRBV7-9 with TRBJ2-3; TRBD2 agrees at 10 bases. J gave up 4 bases and V 5 bases, and 9 bases lay outside the gene matches. The germline CDR1 and CDR2 sequences are SEHNR and FQNEAQ (reference sequence). This CDR3 is built from 16 residues. The CDR3 here is CASSPDSGGASDTQYF. In DNA, the CDR3 is TGTGCCAGCAGCCCAGACAGCGGGGGGGCTTCAGATACGCAGTATTTT.

The count of this clone is one. The V call is TRBV4-1, the J call TRBJ2-6; weak D call: TRBD1 (6 bases). The germline V gene encodes CDR1 MGHRA and CDR2 YSYEKL. The CDR3 is 17 amino acids. V lost 3 bases, J lost 0 bases, and 12 bases lay in between. CDR3 sequence (DNA): TGCGCCAGCAGCCATTGGACAGCCTACTCTGGGGCCAACGTCCTGACTTTC. Residues: CASSHWTAYSGANVLTF.

This clone is a singleton in its sample. The rearrangement joins TRBV9 to TRBJ2-3; TRBD2 agrees at 10 bases. Germline V gene sequence: CDR1 SGDLS, CDR2 YYNGEE. This CDR3 has 17 amino acids. V dropped 0 bases and J dropped 4; count of bases not matched to a gene: 8. CDR3 in DNA: TGTGCCAGCAGCGTAGCTCCTCTAGCGGGAGACGCAGATACGCAGTATTTT. It codes for CASSVAPLAGDADTQYF.